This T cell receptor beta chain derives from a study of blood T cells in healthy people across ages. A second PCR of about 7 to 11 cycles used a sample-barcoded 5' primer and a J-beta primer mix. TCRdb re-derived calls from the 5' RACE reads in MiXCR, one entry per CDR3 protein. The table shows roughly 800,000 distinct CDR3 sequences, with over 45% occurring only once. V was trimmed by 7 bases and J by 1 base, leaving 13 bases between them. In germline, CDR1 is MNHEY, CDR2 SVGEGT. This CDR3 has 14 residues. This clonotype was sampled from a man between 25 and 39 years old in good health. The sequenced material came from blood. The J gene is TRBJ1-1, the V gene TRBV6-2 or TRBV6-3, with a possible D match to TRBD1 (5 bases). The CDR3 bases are TGTGCCAGCAAGAGGGATGGGACGAACACTGAAGCTTTCTTT. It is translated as CASKRDGTNTEAFF.